A single T cell receptor (beta chain) is shown here with its context. Its specificity is not known. The CDR3 runs to 14 residues. Germline assignment: CDR1 MNHEY and CDR2 SMNVEV (reference sequence). Trimming pared 5 bases from V and 0 bases from J, leaving 11 bases between. This sample is drawn from a study of prognosis after radiotherapy for stage I lung cancer. Study overall: Among the enrolled patients, some 15 had newly diagnosed primary stage I lung tumors, while about 5 had oligometastatic NSCLC following surgical resection of the primary tumor. Study-wide results and caveats: Counted unique TCR clones declined after stereotactic body radiation therapy (median approximately 9,100 versus 7,200). Patients who had metastases reportedly showed TRBV and TRBJ gene usage that varied from that of patients who did not.

Amplicons of TCR beta CDR3 were generated from genomic DNA by two-round multiplex PCR. Primers targeting each individual TRBV and TRBJ gene were applied in first-round PCR. TCRdb used MiXCR to reprocess the multiplex PCR reads, holding one entry per CDR3 protein. The table includes about 18,000 distinct CDR3 sequences, around 44% detected once. The sample consisted of PBMCs, taken before or after stereotactic body radiation therapy (not recorded which). This clonotype originated in a donor older than 45 with non-small cell lung cancer. The rearrangement joins TRBV27 to TRBJ2-7; D gene unclear. In nucleotides, the CDR3 is TGTGCCAGCAGTCCACATTGGTTCTCCTACGAGCAGTACTTC. It translates to CASSPHWFSYEQYF.